Below, 18 T cell receptor beta chains from the same sample are listed, as sequenced in a study of cytotoxic CD8 clonotypes in ibrutinib-treated CLL. Clones were sequenced by immunoSEQ multiplex PCR, and TCRdb holds only the in-frame ones, with some missing. The table includes over 150,000 clones, around three quarters detected once. The source was PBMCs, collected after 24 months of ibrutinib treatment. These TCRs come from a human donor with chronic lymphocytic leukemia.

This clone has a handful of counts. This chain uses TRBV7-3 with TRBJ1-1; the D is unclear. The CDR3 runs 13 residues. V shed 3 bases and J shed 1 base, with 6 bases lying between them. Germline values: CDR1 SGHTA, CDR2 FQGTGA. The CDR3, as DNA: TGTGCCAGCAGCTTGACGACGAACACTGAAGCTTTCTTT. Amino acids: CASSLTTNTEAFF.

The table lists this clone with a count of one. The chain carries TRBV7-6 and TRBJ2-1, with 8 bases lining up with TRBD2. There are 17 residues in the CDR3. The V segment lost 3 bases and the J segment 5 bases; nucleotides outside the gene matches: 12. Per the germline V gene, CDR1 is SGHVS and CDR2 is FNYEAQ. CDR3 nucleotides: TGTGCCAGCAGCTTCAGCGAAACTAGCGGCTACCACAATGAGCAGTTCTTC. Translation gives CASSFSETSGYHNEQFF. Based on the CDR3 plus reference TRBV7-6 and TRBJ2-1, the full variable domain is GAGVSQSPRYKVTKRGQDVALRCDPISGHVSLYWYRQALGQGPEFLTYFNYEAQQDKSGLPNDRFSAERPEGSISTLTIQRTEQRDSAMYRCASSFSETSGYHNEQFFGPGTRLTVL.

The CDR3 region is CASSESIYREGTGELFF. In DNA, the CDR3 is TGTGCCAGCAGTGAATCAATTTACAGGGAGGGCACCGGGGAGCTGTTTTTT. The genes are TRBV25-1 and TRBJ2-2, with D possibly TRBD2 on 7 matching bases. The V gene lost 1 base and the J gene lost 4 bases, with 16 bases spanning the gap. CDR3 length: 17 residues. CDR1 and CDR2 (germline): MGHDK, SYGVNS. Looking up the rest from reference TRBV25-1 and TRBJ2-2 gives the full variable domain: EADIYQTPRYLVIGTGKKITLECSQTMGHDKMYWYQQDPGMELHLIHYSYGVNSTEKGDLSSESTVSRIRTEHFPLTLESARPSHTSQYLCASSESIYREGTGELFFGEGSRLTVL.

In the case of this clone: This CDR3 is also generated by other DNA sequences in the sample. The chain carries TRBV18 and TRBJ1-3; D remains ambiguous. Trimming took 2 bases from V and 3 from J, leaving 5 bases between them. This CDR3 region has 13 residues. Germline V lookup: CDR1 KGHSH, CDR2 LQKENI. In DNA, the CDR3 is TGTGCCAGCTCACCAGGGCTTGGAAACACCATATATTTT. It translates to CASSPGLGNTIYF.

This CDR3 is CASSKLGQGQFF. Here the CDR3 DNA reads TGTGCCAGCAGTAAGCTGGGACAGGGGCAGTTCTTC. The V and J genes are TRBV7-8 and TRBJ2-1, with 9 nucleotides matching TRBD1. This CDR3 is built from 12 residues. In germline, CDR1 is SGHVS, CDR2 FQNEAQ. J gave up 12 bases and V 6 bases, and 6 bases lay outside the gene matches.

The gene calls are TRBV4-1 and TRBJ1-1; D is undetermined. V gave up 3 bases and J gave up 2 bases, with 13 bases separating them. Germline loops: CDR1 MGHRA, CDR2 YSYEKL. This CDR3 is built from 15 residues. In DNA, the CDR3 is TGCGCCAGCAGCCACGATTCAGGTGGTAACACTGAAGCTTTCTTT. Translating gives CASSHDSGGNTEAFF.

The rearrangement links TRBV5-1 to TRBJ2-3; 9 bases are shared with TRBD2. The V and J ends lost 4 bases and 4 bases, in that order; junction bases with no gene match: 10. Germline V gene sequence: CDR1 SGHRS, CDR2 YFSETQ. The CDR3 is 16 amino acids. In DNA form, the CDR3 reads TGCGCCAGCAGCCCCGGGGATAGCGGGAGTTCAGATACGCAGTATTTT. Residues: CASSPGDSGSSDTQYF.

This clone was counted a few times. This CDR3 reads CASSWRERDTGELFF. As DNA, the CDR3 is TGTGCCAGCAGTTGGCGGGAGAGGGACACCGGGGAGCTGTTTTTT. This sequence joins TRBV6-1 and TRBJ2-2; 7 bases match TRBD2. Germline trimming cut 5 bases from V and 3 bases from J; bases unmatched to any gene: 6. Germline V lookup: CDR1 MNHNS, CDR2 SASEGT. This CDR3 is built from 15 residues.

The V call is TRBV11-2, the J call TRBJ2-1; perhaps TRBD2 as D (5 bases). Per the germline V gene, CDR1 is SGHAT and CDR2 is FQNNGV. The CDR3 covers 15 residues. Trimming removed 1 base from V and 6 bases from J, with 13 bases in between. The CDR3 reads CASSLGSGLSNEQFF. CDR3 sequence (DNA): TGTGCCAGCAGCTTAGGGAGCGGCCTAAGCAATGAGCAGTTCTTC.

This rearrangement joins TRBV11-2 to TRBJ2-1, with 8 nucleotides matching TRBD2. The CDR3 covers 16 residues. CDR1 and CDR2 from the germline V gene are SGHAT and FQNNGV. Trimming removed 5 bases from V and 13 bases from J; junction bases left unmatched: 19. The CDR3 coding sequence is TGTGCCAGCAGCATCCGAAGCGGGGGACCCTATTCCTTACAGTTCTTC. Translated, it gives CASSIRSGGPYSLQFF.

V usage is TRBV25-1 and J usage is TRBJ2-3; D gene ambiguous. Germline CDR1 MGHDK, CDR2 SYGVNS. The V end lost 6 bases, the J end lost 0 bases, and 7 bases lay between the germline ends. The CDR3 has 13 residues. Written as DNA, the CDR3 is TGTGCCAGCAGGGCTCGCAGCACAGATACGCAGTATTTT. Its translation: CASRARSTDTQYF.

This clone was found a few times. The V gene is TRBV6-6, the J gene TRBJ1-5, with D tentatively TRBD1 (6 bases). The germline CDR1 and CDR2 sequences are MNHNY and SVGAGI (reference sequence). CDR3 length equals 16 residues. The germline V and J ends were trimmed by 2 bases and 4 bases, with 15 bases remaining between them. CDR3 in amino acids: CASSYLADRQNQPQHF. The CDR3 bases are TGTGCCAGCAGTTACCTGGCCGACAGGCAGAATCAGCCCCAGCATTTT.

The chain has TRBV2 and TRBJ2-1, with D unresolved. V lost 8 bases and J lost 4, with 12 bases in between. Germline V gene lookup returns CDR1 SNHLY and CDR2 FYNNEI. The CDR3 is 13 amino acids. CDR3 bases: TGTGCCAGCCGCGGAAACACTTACAATGAGCAGTTCTTC. Translating it yields CASRGNTYNEQFF.

This clone was found once. The rearrangement links TRBV4-2 to TRBJ1-2; 7 bases agree with TRBD1. There are 17 residues in the CDR3. Trimming cost V 2 bases and J 3 bases; bases outside gene matches: 12. Germline V gene lookup returns CDR1 LGHNA and CDR2 YNFKEQ. CDR3 region: CASSQTFSQGPDYGYTF. Here the CDR3 DNA reads TGTGCCAGCAGCCAAACTTTCTCACAGGGGCCGGACTATGGCTACACCTTC.

In its sample, this clone was seen a few times. V and J are TRBV18 and TRBJ1-2; the match to TRBD1 covers 9 bases. The V gene end was trimmed by 3 bases and the J gene end by 4 bases; junction bases not matched to a gene: 12. The CDR3 spans 17 residues. Germline V CDR1 and CDR2: KGHSH, LQKENI. The DNA of the CDR3 is TGTGCCAGCTCACCGGGTGGCTGGGGACAGGGTGGCTATGGCTACACCTTC. As protein: CASSPGGWGQGGYGYTF.

This chain connects TRBV7-9 to TRBJ2-1, with 8 bases aligning to TRBD1. Germline CDR1 and CDR2: SEHNR and FQNEAQ (reference sequence). This CDR3 is 13 amino acids long. The ends lost 2 bases at V and 14 bases at J; junction bases unmatched: 8. CDR3 loop: CASSLNSPTGEFF. The CDR3 DNA follows: TGTGCCAGCAGCTTAAACTCCCCGACAGGGGAGTTCTTC.

This clone was counted between two and nine times. The chain is built from TRBV6-5 and TRBJ2-2, with unresolved D. From germline, CDR1 is MNHEY and CDR2 SVGAGI. The CDR3 consists of 13 residues. Between the trimmed V and J ends, which lost 2 bases and 5 bases, there was a span of 6 bases. As DNA, the CDR3 is TGTGCCAGCAGTTACATAGCTACCGGGGAGCTGTTTTTT. Its protein product is CASSYIATGELFF.

The genes are TRBV5-4 and TRBJ2-3, with D hard to call. Per germline, CDR1 SGHNT and CDR2 YYREEE (reference sequence). This CDR3 comprises 13 residues. V lost 4 bases to trimming and J lost 0 bases, with 6 bases between them. Here the CDR3 reads CASSKDSTDTQYF. The CDR3 nucleotides are TGTGCCAGCAGCAAAGACAGCACAGATACGCAGTATTTT.